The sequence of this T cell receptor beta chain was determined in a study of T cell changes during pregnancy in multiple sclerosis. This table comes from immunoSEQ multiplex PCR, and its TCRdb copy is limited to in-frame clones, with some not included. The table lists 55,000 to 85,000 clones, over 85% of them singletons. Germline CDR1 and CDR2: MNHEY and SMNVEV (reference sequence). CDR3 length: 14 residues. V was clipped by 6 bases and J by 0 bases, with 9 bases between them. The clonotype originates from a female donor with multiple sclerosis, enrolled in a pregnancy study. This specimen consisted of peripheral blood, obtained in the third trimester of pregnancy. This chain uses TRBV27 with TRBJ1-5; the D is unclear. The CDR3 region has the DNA TGTGCCAGCAGCAGACATACTAGCAATCAGCCCCAGCATTTT. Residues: CASSRHTSNQPQHF.